The rows below give T cell receptor beta chains drawn from one sample of a study of shared clonotypes between healthy human individuals. Assay: immunoSEQ multiplex PCR; the TCRdb copy retains only in-frame clones and omits some. The sample has about 2.3 million clones, 85% to 95% seen once. Sequencing was done on a sample of naive CD4+ T cells from PBMCs. The receptors originated from a man younger than 35 in good health. Some clones in this sample may be carry-over from other donors' samples. Each CDR3 is given with its conserved first and last residue. D genes are given only for firm matches. Size tells how often a clone was seen (once, few, many) or the class of an expanded clone, and some rows leave it out.

clone size	D gene	J gene	V gene	CDR3 protein	CDR3 DNA
NA	TRBD2	TRBJ2-5	TRBV2	CASTERREKETQYF	TGTGCCAGCACAGAACGGCGGGAGAAAGAGACCCAGTACTTC
NA	TRBD1	TRBJ2-2	TRBV5-1	CASSLSGTGTMRGELFF	TGCGCCAGCAGCTTGTCGGGGACAGGAACTATGCGCGGGGAGCTGTTTTTT
NA	TRBD1	TRBJ2-5	TRBV5-4	CASSSGGTGNQETQYF	TGTGCCAGCAGCTCCGGCGGGACAGGGAACCAAGAGACCCAGTACTTC
NA	TRBD1	TRBJ2-1	TRBV6-6	CASSRAGQEYNEQFF	TGTGCCAGCAGCCGGGCGGGACAGGAGTACAATGAGCAGTTCTTC
NA	TRBD1	TRBJ2-3	TRBV18	CASSPTYRDRNTDTQYF	TGTGCCAGCTCACCGACTTACCGGGACAGAAACACAGATACGCAGTATTTT
once	NA	TRBJ1-1	TRBV5-6	CASSLDQRPEAFF	TGTGCCAGCAGCTTGGACCAGCGGCCTGAAGCTTTCTTT
NA	NA	TRBJ1-4	TRBV27	CASSPWVTGTNEKLFF	TGTGCCAGCAGTCCATGGGTCACAGGGACTAATGAAAAACTGTTTTTT
NA	NA	TRBJ2-7	TRBV29-1	CSATTGSYEQYF	TGCAGCGCAACGACAGGTTCCTACGAGCAGTACTTC
NA	NA	TRBJ1-4	TRBV5-1	CASSPTSARSNEKLFF	TGCGCCAGCAGCCCCACGTCCGCACGATCTAATGAAAAACTGTTTTTT
NA	TRBD1	TRBJ2-7	TRBV6-6	CASSYSETGTHEQYF	TGTGCCAGCAGTTACTCGGAGACAGGGACCCACGAGCAGTACTTC
NA	TRBD2	TRBJ2-1	TRBV19	CATGLAYNEQFF	TGTGCCACCGGACTAGCCTACAATGAGCAGTTCTTC
NA	NA	TRBJ1-3	TRBV18	CASSPGTSGNTIYF	TGTGCCAGCTCACCCGGGACGTCGGGAAACACCATATATTTT
NA	TRBD2	TRBJ2-3	TRBV5-6	CASARGLAVTDTQYF	TGTGCCAGCGCGAGGGGACTAGCAGTCACAGATACGCAGTATTTT
NA	NA	TRBJ2-3	TRBV5-1	CASSLLGHSTDTQYF	TGCGCCAGCAGCTTGCTGGGACACAGCACAGATACGCAGTATTTT
NA	TRBD2	TRBJ2-1	TRBV4-2	CASSQVGTTRRDEQFF	TGTGCCAGCAGCCAAGTGGGGACTACCAGGAGGGATGAGCAGTTCTTC
NA	TRBD1	TRBJ2-3	TRBV6-6	CASGDRVWTDTQYF	TGTGCCAGCGGTGACAGGGTGTGGACAGATACGCAGTATTTT
NA	TRBD2	TRBJ2-1	TRBV7-2	CASSLLSGSWNEQFF	TGTGCCAGCAGCTTACTTAGCGGGAGTTGGAATGAGCAGTTCTTC
NA	NA	TRBJ2-1	TRBV20-1	CSALQYDEQFF	TGCAGTGCTCTGCAGTACGATGAGCAGTTCTTC
NA	TRBD2	TRBJ2-2	TRBV7-3	CASSSSHPGLAGSHGELFF	TGTGCCAGCAGCTCGTCCCACCCGGGACTAGCGGGAAGTCACGGGGAGCTGTTTTTT
NA	TRBD1	TRBJ2-5	TRBV18	CASSQRPRQGQETQYF	TGTGCCAGCTCCCAAAGGCCCCGACAGGGACAAGAGACCCAGTACTTC
NA	NA	TRBJ1-1	TRBV5-5	CASSLQGNTEAFF	TGTGCCAGCAGCTTACAGGGGAACACTGAAGCTTTCTTT
NA	TRBD2	TRBJ2-1	TRBV4-3	CASSREGLRHEQFF	TGCGCCAGCAGCCGGGAGGGTTTGCGCCATGAGCAGTTCTTC
once	TRBD1	TRBJ1-1	TRBV6-4	CASSPGGAGDTEAFF	TGTGCCAGCAGTCCAGGGGGCGCGGGGGACACTGAAGCTTTCTTT
NA	TRBD2	TRBJ2-5	TRBV5-1	CASSQGLAGNQETQYF	TGCGCCAGCAGCCAGGGACTAGCGGGGAACCAAGAGACCCAGTACTTC
few	TRBD1	TRBJ2-1	TRBV9	CASSVLTGSYSEQFF	TGTGCCAGCAGCGTACTGACAGGGTCGTACTCGGAGCAGTTCTTC
NA	NA	TRBJ2-4	TRBV19	CASRPSRERDIQYF	TGTGCCAGTAGACCGAGCAGGGAGCGGGACATTCAGTACTTC
NA	TRBD1	TRBJ1-5	TRBV2	CASSTTGLISQPQHF	TGTGCCAGCAGTACGACAGGGCTTATTTCTCAGCCCCAGCATTTT
NA	NA	TRBJ2-7	TRBV25-1	CASSEVPGGLFEQYF	TGTGCCAGCAGTGAAGTGCCAGGAGGCCTTTTCGAGCAGTACTTC
once	NA	TRBJ2-7	TRBV5-1	CASSLDQRAYEQYF	TGCGCCAGCAGCTTGGACCAGAGGGCCTACGAGCAGTACTTC
NA	TRBD1	TRBJ2-7	TRBV28	CASSSPGQGGGYEQYF	TGTGCCAGCAGTTCGCCGGGACAGGGGGGAGGGTACGAGCAGTACTTC
NA	NA	TRBJ1-1	TRBV10-3	CAISEPIQAPGRNTEAFF	TGTGCCATCAGTGAGCCTATCCAGGCACCGGGGAGGAACACTGAAGCTTTCTTT
NA	TRBD2	TRBJ2-7	TRBV9	CASAISAGLAGRQRYEQYF	TGTGCCAGCGCCATCTCGGCTGGGCTAGCGGGGCGGCAGAGGTACGAGCAGTACTTC
NA	NA	TRBJ1-1	TRBV11-2	CASSLDRAGPWNTEAFF	TGTGCCAGCAGCTTAGATAGGGCAGGGCCCTGGAACACTGAAGCTTTCTTT
NA	NA	TRBJ2-7	TRBV5-1	CASSLPAYEQYF	TGCGCCAGCAGCTTGCCAGCCTACGAGCAGTACTTC
NA	TRBD2	TRBJ2-2	TRBV5-5	CASSLASGRARGELFF	TGTGCCAGCAGCTTGGCCAGCGGGAGGGCCCGCGGGGAGCTGTTTTTT
NA	NA	TRBJ1-2	TRBV7-8	CASSLVAFRDTYGYTF	TGTGCCAGCAGCTTAGTCGCTTTTCGAGACACCTATGGCTACACCTTC